This T cell receptor beta chain came from a study of CD8 T cells in ankylosing spondylitis. Whole-study findings and limits: Past studies reported some motif variants in reactive arthritis synovial fluid and blood. Disease-linked clones, CD8+, were relatively rare in peripheral blood. The study identified a TCR beta motif of under ten highly homologous variants that appeared characteristic of ankylosing spondylitis blood. In ankylosing spondylitis patients, matched synovial fluid reportedly showed significant enrichment of disease-linked clones.

On this clonotype itself: Its antigen is not identified.

Quantitative barcoded 5'-RACE was used to prepare TCR beta libraries. MiXCR, applied by TCRdb to the 5' RACE reads, yields one record per CDR3 protein. The table has around 490,000 distinct CDR3 sequences, about 5.7% seen once. Germline CDR1 and CDR2: MNHNY and SVGAGI (reference sequence). The CDR3 runs 12 residues. The V and J ends lost 6 bases and 5 bases respectively, with 9 bases between them. The rearrangement uses TRBV6-6 and TRBJ2-3; no definite D call. The specimen sequenced was blood, either unsorted or a sorted T cell fraction (not recorded which). The TCR sequence derives from a male donor with ankylosing spondylitis. CDR3 in amino acids: CASSHIVDTQYF. The CDR3 DNA reads TGTGCCAGCAGCCATATAGTAGATACGCAGTATTTT.